This T cell receptor beta chain derives from a study of shared clonotypes between healthy human individuals. Libraries were prepared by immunoSEQ multiplex PCR; TCRdb keeps only in-frame clonotypes and omits some of them. The repertoire consists of about 820,000 clones, with 80% to 95% occurring once and the leading ten covering approximately 25%. The CDR3 is 15 residues long. Between the trimmed V and J ends, which lost 10 bases and 1 base, there was a span of 18 bases. Germline CDR1 reads MDHEN; CDR2 reads SYDVKM. Selected positively for CCR7 and CD45RO-negative, naive CD8 cells excluded terminally differentiated effector memory CD45RA+ cells.

Material: naive CD8+ T cells sorted from blood. The receptor's source is a young man in good health. The chain combines TRBV28 with TRBJ2-3; D remains ambiguous. The CDR3 reads CATLGPGLRTDTQYF. The DNA for the CDR3 is TGTGCCACTCTTGGACCGGGCCTCCGCACAGATACGCAGTATTTT.